The 26 T cell receptor beta chains in this list originate from one sample, sequenced in a study of blood T cell repertoires in COVID-19 (dated by TCRdb to 2020 to 2022). Library preparation was by the immunoSEQ multiplex PCR assay. Sourced from immuneACCESS, this table was stored by TCRdb with only in-frame sequences that have V and J called. A share of the clones is absent; for the studies checked, an unresolved V gene accounts for under half, and the remainder has no known explanation. A total of tens of thousands of clones appear in this sample, around nine tenths of them only once. Approximately 3.6% of the sample is held by the ten biggest clonotypes. The sample taken for sequencing was peripheral blood. The receptors originated from a man aged 65-85 years with acute or convalescent COVID-19.

The chain joins TRBV28 to TRBJ1-4, with 8 nucleotides matching TRBD1. V was pared by 3 bases and J by 3 bases, with 9 bases of the junction left unmatched. Looked up from germline, CDR1 is MDHEN and CDR2 is SYDVKM. The CDR3 is 17 residues long. The CDR3 region has the DNA TGTGCCAGCAGTTTCCTCAGGGACAGGACGGCTAATGAAAAACTGTTTTTT. It encodes CASSFLRDRTANEKLFF. Filled out from reference TRBV28 and TRBJ1-4, the complete variable domain reads DVKVTQSSRYLVKRTGEKVFLECVQDMDHENMFWYRQDPGLGLRLIYFSYDVKMKEKGDIPEGYSVSREKKERFSLILESASTNQTSMYLCASSFLRDRTANEKLFFGSGTQLSVL.

The chain recombines TRBV5-5 with TRBJ2-1; tentatively, D is TRBD1 (5 bases). The CDR3 spans 14 residues. From germline, CDR1 is SGHKS and CDR2 YYEKEE (reference sequence). The V and J ends lost 1 base and 4 bases respectively, with 9 bases between them. CDR3 DNA: TGTGCCAGCAGCTTGTACCAGGGATACAATGAGCAGTTCTTC. The encoded protein is CASSLYQGYNEQFF.

The CDR3 nucleotides read TGTGCCAGCAGCAGCTGGGACAGGGCCGTAAATGAAAAACTGTTTTTT. Its protein is CASSSWDRAVNEKLFF. V and J are TRBV3-1 (or the pseudogene TRBV3-2) and TRBJ1-4; 9 bases agree with TRBD1. Germline CDR1 is LGHDT and CDR2 is YNNKEL (reference sequence). The ends lost 5 bases at V and 5 bases at J; junction bases unmatched: 9. There are 16 residues in the CDR3.

The chain is built from TRBV7-2 and TRBJ2-5, with D perhaps TRBD2 (5 bases). The CDR3 runs to 14 residues. The germline CDR1 and CDR2 sequences are SGHTA and FQGNSA. The germline V and J ends were trimmed by 5 bases and 4 bases, with 14 bases remaining between them. The CDR3 loop is CASSPISVAETQYF. In DNA form, the CDR3 reads TGTGCCAGCAGCCCAATTAGCGTCGCAGAGACCCAGTACTTC.

In nucleotides, the CDR3 is TGTGCCAGCAGTTACTCGTGGACAGGGGGCCAAGGCTACACCTTC. Protein product: CASSYSWTGGQGYTF. This chain joins TRBV6-2 or TRBV6-3 and TRBJ1-2; the match to TRBD1 covers 11 bases. Germline CDR1 is MNHEY and CDR2 is SVGEGT. The CDR3 contains 15 residues. V shed 0 bases and J 8 bases; nucleotides not matched to a gene: 5.

This clone has only one observation. The rearrangement joins TRBV7-2 to TRBJ1-6; D remains unclear. Between the trimmed V and J ends, which lost 1 base and 9 bases, there was a span of 13 bases. CDR1 and CDR2 (germline): SGHTA, FQGNSA. The CDR3 runs to 15 residues. This chain's CDR3 is CASSLVLGPGSPLHF. The CDR3 DNA follows: TGTGCCAGCAGCTTAGTTTTGGGCCCTGGTTCACCCCTCCACTTT.

The genes are TRBV4-2 and TRBJ1-2; 12 nucleotides line up with TRBD1. Germline trimming cut 1 base from V and 8 bases from J; bases unmatched to any gene: 8. CDR1 and CDR2 (germline): LGHNA, YNFKEQ. This CDR3 region has 16 residues. Written as DNA, the CDR3 is TGTGCCAGCAGCCAAGGAGGGGACAGGGGGCGAGAGGGCTACACCTTC. Amino acid sequence: CASSQGGDRGREGYTF.

The chain is built from TRBV5-8 and TRBJ1-5, with a possible D match to TRBD1 (6 bases). CDR3 length: 17 amino acids. Trimming removed 0 bases at V and 3 bases at J, with 16 bases between. CDR1 and CDR2 from the germline V gene are SGHTS and YDEGEE. CDR3 sequence (DNA): TGTGCCAGCAGCTTGGGTAGGGGGAATATAGCCAATCAGCCCCAGCATTTT. It encodes CASSLGRGNIANQPQHF.

The gene calls are TRBV4-3 and TRBJ1-5; no reliable D call. Germline loops: CDR1 LGHNA, CDR2 YSLEER. V was pared by 0 bases and J by 0 bases, with 6 bases between. The CDR3 runs 15 residues. CDR3 coding DNA: TGCGCCAGCAGCCAAGATAGAAATAGCAATCAGCCCCAGCATTTT. Residues: CASSQDRNSNQPQHF.

As regards this clone: An end of the junction does not agree with germline; a read error may underlie this. J is TRBJ2-1 and V is TRBV7-2; the match to TRBD2 covers 12 bases. The CDR3 runs 14 residues. CDR1 and CDR2 from the germline V gene are SGHTA and FQGNSA. For the CDR3, the DNA is TGTGCCAGCAGCCTAGCGGGGGGGCCCGATGAGCAGTTCTTC. Translating gives CASSLAGGPDEQFF.

The chain uses TRBV14 and TRBJ2-3; TRBD1 is a possible D gene (6 bases). This CDR3 contains 18 residues. Germline-derived CDR1 and CDR2 are SGHDN and FVKESK. V lost 2 bases and J 3 bases, leaving 21 bases between the germline ends. CDR3 DNA sequence: TGTGCCAGCAGCCAAACCACTCACCACAGGGCCCTGACAGATACGCAGTATTTT. Translation gives CASSQTTHHRALTDTQYF. The whole variable domain, remainder taken from reference TRBV14 and TRBJ2-3, is EAGVTQFPSHSVIEKGQTVTLRCDPISGHDNLYWYRRVMGKEIKFLLHFVKESKQDESGMPNNRFLAERTGGTYSTLKVQPAELEDSGVYFCASSQTTHHRALTDTQYFGPGTRLTVL.

This chain joins TRBV29-1 and TRBJ2-1; 12 positions agree with TRBD2. The CDR3 runs to 14 residues. With 3 bases clipped from V and 9 bases from J, the junction kept 6 bases outside the gene matches. Germline CDR1 reads SQVTM; CDR2 reads ANQGSEA. The CDR3 bases are TGCAGCGTTGAGCTAGCGGGGGGGCATATTGAGCAGTTCTTC. It is translated as CSVELAGGHIEQFF.

This clone appeared a single time. The chain is built from TRBV7-9 and TRBJ1-2; no clear D. The germline gives CDR1 SEHNR, CDR2 FQNEAQ (reference sequence). The V end lost 6 bases, the J end lost 8 bases, and 10 bases lay between the germline ends. This CDR3 has 11 residues. CDR3 amino acids: CASSFSFGYTF. Here the CDR3 DNA reads TGTGCCAGCAGTTTTAGCTTCGGCTACACCTTC. Supplemented by reference TRBV7-9 and TRBJ1-2, the full variable domain reads DTGVSQNPRHKITKRGQNVTFRCDPISEHNRLYWYRQTLGQGPEFLTYFQNEAQLEKSRLLSDRFSAERPKGSFSTLEIQRTEQGDSAMYLCASSFSFGYTFGSGTRLTVV.

V and J are TRBV18 and TRBJ1-2; 8 positions match TRBD1. Germline V gene data show CDR1 as KGHSH and CDR2 as LQKENI. Trimming cost V 5 bases and J 5 bases; bases outside gene matches: 4. There are 13 residues in the CDR3. The CDR3 bases are TGTGCCAGCTCAGCTCGACAGGGGTATGGCTACACCTTC. Translated: CASSARQGYGYTF.

The rearrangement uses TRBV5-1 and TRBJ1-6, with TRBD1 matching over 10 bases. Germline CDR1 SGHRS, CDR2 YFSETQ. The CDR3 totals 18 residues. V was clipped by 3 bases and J by 1 base; unmatched bases: 7. The chain's CDR3 is CASSSRDRGQSYNSPLHF. The CDR3 DNA reads TGCGCCAGCAGCTCCCGGGACAGGGGCCAATCCTATAATTCACCCCTCCACTTT.

The J gene is TRBJ2-5, the V gene TRBV6-1, with no clear D. Trimming stripped 3 bases from V and 1 base from J, with 9 bases between. This CDR3 has 14 residues. CDR1 is MNHNS and CDR2 is SASEGT in the germline V gene. In DNA form, the CDR3 reads TGTGCCAGCAGTGAGAGGCACCGCCAAGAGACCCAGTACTTC. Translating gives CASSERHRQETQYF.

The rearrangement links TRBV25-1 to TRBJ1-2; 10 bases map to TRBD1. Germline V gene data show CDR1 as MGHDK and CDR2 as SYGVNS. CDR3 length equals 12 residues. V shed 8 bases and J 4 bases; nucleotides not matched to a gene: 1. This chain's CDR3 is CASRQGAYGYTF. CDR3 DNA sequence: TGTGCCAGCCGACAGGGGGCCTATGGCTACACCTTC.

The chain recombines TRBV3-1 (or the pseudogene TRBV3-2) with TRBJ2-7; D gene ambiguous. Trimming pared 1 base from V and 3 bases from J, leaving 13 bases between. Germline V lookup: CDR1 LGHDT, CDR2 YNNKEL (reference sequence). The CDR3 consists of 15 residues. The CDR3 DNA reads TGTGCCAGCAGCCAAGGGGTAGGAGCCCGCTACGAGCAGTACTTC. Translation gives CASSQGVGARYEQYF.

The rearrangement links TRBV14 to TRBJ1-2; D gene uncertain. The germline V gene encodes CDR1 SGHDN and CDR2 FVKESK. The CDR3 is 14 amino acids. The V gene lost 4 bases and the J gene lost 7 bases, with 16 bases spanning the gap. CDR3 coding DNA: TGTGCCAGCAGCCGGTCGACAAAAAAACCTGGCTACACCTTC. It specifies CASSRSTKKPGYTF.

Here the CDR3 DNA reads TGCGCCAGCAGCCCCCTTCCCAGCGATGAAAAACTGTTTTTT. Protein sequence: CASSPLPSDEKLFF. The chain combines TRBV5-1 with TRBJ1-4, with D hard to call. This CDR3 contains 14 residues. The germline V and J ends were trimmed by 4 bases and 6 bases, with 13 bases remaining between them. Germline V gene lookup returns CDR1 SGHRS and CDR2 YFSETQ.

The chain joins TRBV7-2 to TRBJ2-3; TRBD2 matches at 9 bases. This CDR3 has 17 amino acids. Germline loops: CDR1 SGHTA, CDR2 FQGNSA. The V and J ends lost 3 bases and 0 bases, in that order; junction bases with no gene match: 7. This CDR3 reads CASSLGRGGRSTDTQYF. CDR3 coding DNA: TGTGCCAGCAGCTTGGGGCGGGGGGGCCGGAGCACAGATACGCAGTATTTT.

The chain couples TRBV5-5 to TRBJ2-3; possible D gene TRBD1, 6 bases. The CDR3 has 15 amino acids. Trimming took off 3 bases at V and 2 bases at J, with 13 bases between the two ends. Germline V CDR1 and CDR2: SGHKS, YYEKEE (reference sequence). The CDR3 nucleotides are TGTGCCAGCAGCTCTGGACAGCTGAACACAGATACGCAGTATTTT. Residues: CASSSGQLNTDTQYF.

The rearrangement joins TRBV9 to TRBJ1-2; tentatively, D is TRBD1 (5 bases). The V gene lost 0 bases and the J gene lost 8 bases, with 17 bases spanning the gap. CDR1 is SGDLS and CDR2 is YYNGEE in the germline V gene. The CDR3 loop spans 15 amino acids. The CDR3 loop reads CASSVDLGRLGGYTF. DNA for the CDR3: TGTGCCAGCAGCGTAGACTTGGGGCGGCTGGGGGGCTACACCTTC.

This clone showed up just a few times. The chain joins TRBV5-6 to TRBJ2-7; 7 nucleotides match TRBD2. This CDR3 spans 16 amino acids. Germline assignment: CDR1 SGHDT and CDR2 YYEEEE. The junction had 8 bases not matched to a gene; V was cut back by 1 base and J by 1 base. Here the CDR3 reads CASSLLSGTISYEQYF. The CDR3 DNA reads as TGTGCCAGCAGCTTGTTGTCTGGGACTATATCCTACGAGCAGTACTTC.

In DNA form, the CDR3 reads TGTGCCAGCAGCGTAGTTGGGGAGGGGAATCAGCCCCAGCATTTT. It encodes CASSVVGEGNQPQHF. The chain links TRBV7-2 to TRBJ1-5, with a weak D call TRBD1 (5 bases). The CDR3 consists of 15 residues. Between the trimmed V and J ends, which lost 5 bases and 4 bases, there was a span of 15 bases. Germline V CDR1 and CDR2: SGHTA, FQGNSA.

The V call is TRBV18, the J call TRBJ2-7; the D gene is possibly TRBD2 (6 bases). With 5 bases removed from V and 5 bases from J, the gap between germline ends came to 10 bases. CDR3 size: 12 residues. Germline values: CDR1 KGHSH, CDR2 LQKENI. CDR3 residues: CASSSRGNEQYF. The CDR3 DNA reads TGTGCCAGCTCATCCCGGGGGAACGAGCAGTACTTC.